The T cell receptor beta chain under discussion was sequenced for a study of CD8+CD57+ T cells in acquired aplastic anemia. Study overall: The DNA of sorted CD4+ and CD8+ cells averaged roughly 3.2 ug.

CDR1 WNHNN and CDR2 SYGVQD come from the germline V gene (reference sequence). The CDR3 consists of 14 residues. Genomic DNA templated the TCR beta VDJ and CDR3 profiling. TCRdb independently ran MiXCR on the reads; one entry per CDR3 protein. The sample has about 58,000 distinct CDR3 sequences; roughly three fifths are singletons. Study outcomes and limitations: Overlapping CD8+ CDR3 repertoires of patients and controls contained 25 to 35 shared sequences.

Patients who underwent sequencing had shown CD8+CD57+ cell expansion by flow cytometry. Acquired aplastic anemia of severe grade affected all patients. No therapy was given to patients before blood sampling. Points on this clonotype: The antigen is not known.

The sequence came from a human donor with aplastic anemia. The V call is TRBV10-1, the J call TRBJ2-5; 7 positions match TRBD2. The J call may be in error: the DNA end matches TRBJ2-1 better. Sequencing was performed on sorted CD4+, CD8+, or CD8+CD57+ T cells (not recorded which) from PBMCs. In nucleotides, the CDR3 is TGCGCCAGCAGCCGGGACGGGGGGTATTTTGAGCAGTTCTTC. Protein product: CASSRDGGYFEQFF.